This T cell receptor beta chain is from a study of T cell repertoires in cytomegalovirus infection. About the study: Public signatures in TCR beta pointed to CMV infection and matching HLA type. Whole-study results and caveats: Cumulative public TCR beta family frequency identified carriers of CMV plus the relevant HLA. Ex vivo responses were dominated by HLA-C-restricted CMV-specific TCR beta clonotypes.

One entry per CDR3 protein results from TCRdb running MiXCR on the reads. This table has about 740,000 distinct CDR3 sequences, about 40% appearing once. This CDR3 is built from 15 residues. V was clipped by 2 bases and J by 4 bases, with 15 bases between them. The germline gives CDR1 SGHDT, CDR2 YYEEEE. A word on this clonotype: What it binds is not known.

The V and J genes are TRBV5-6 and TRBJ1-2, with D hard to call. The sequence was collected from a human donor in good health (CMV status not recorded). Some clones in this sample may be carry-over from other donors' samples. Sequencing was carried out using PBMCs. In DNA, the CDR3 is TGTGCCAGCAGCTTCAGTGCCCACGGTAGCTATGGCTACACCTTC. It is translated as CASSFSAHGSYGYTF.